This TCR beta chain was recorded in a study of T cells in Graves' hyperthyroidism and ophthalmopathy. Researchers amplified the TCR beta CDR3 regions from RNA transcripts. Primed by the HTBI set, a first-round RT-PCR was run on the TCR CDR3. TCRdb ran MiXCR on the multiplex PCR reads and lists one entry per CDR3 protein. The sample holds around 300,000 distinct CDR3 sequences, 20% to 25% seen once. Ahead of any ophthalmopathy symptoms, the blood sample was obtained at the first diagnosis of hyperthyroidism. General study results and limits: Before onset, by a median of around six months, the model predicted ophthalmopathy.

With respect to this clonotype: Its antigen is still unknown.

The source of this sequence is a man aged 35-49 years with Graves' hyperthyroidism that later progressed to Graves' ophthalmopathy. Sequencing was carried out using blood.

CDR3 bases: TGTGCCAGCAAGGGCAGGGGCACTGAAGCTTTCTTT. This gives the protein CASKGRGTEAFF. The V and J genes are TRBV6-1 and TRBJ1-1; TRBD1 is a possible D gene (6 bases). Germline V gene data show CDR1 as MNHNS and CDR2 as SASEGT. The CDR3 covers 12 residues. The V and J ends lost 7 bases and 4 bases respectively, with 10 bases between them.